A selection of T cell receptor beta chains follows, all from one sample in a study of metastatic and nonmetastatic thyroid tumors. TCRdb reassembled clones from the PCR reads with MiXCR. The sample has 20,000 to 30,000 clones; 21% are singletons. Material for sequencing was blood. These receptors originate from a male donor with papillary thyroid cancer or a benign thyroid nodule (not recorded which). Some clones in this sample may be carry-over from other donors' samples. The CDR3 runs from the conserved cysteine through the conserved F or W. The order of the fields is J gene, V gene, clone size, D gene, CDR3 protein, CDR3 DNA. A D gene is named only where the DNA matches it firmly. Not all rows give a size; the values are once, few, many and, for expanded clones, a class.

TRBJ1-2 TRBV10-1 many - CASSPDRRYGYTF TGCGCCAGCAGTCCCGACAGGAGGTATGGCTACACCTTC
TRBJ2-3 TRBV5-1 many TRBD2 CASSLGTSGGGDTQYF TGCGCCAGCAGCTTGGGGACTAGCGGAGGAGGAGATACGCAGTATTTT
TRBJ2-7 TRBV4-2 - TRBD1 CASSQAADRDYEQYF TGTGCCAGCAGCCAAGCCGCGGACAGGGACTACGAGCAGTACTTC
TRBJ2-7 TRBV5-4 many TRBD2 CASSPRASGRYEQYF TGTGCCAGCAGCCCCAGGGCTAGCGGGAGGTACGAGCAGTACTTC
TRBJ2-3 TRBV6-1 - - CASTWSGTDTQYF TGTGCCAGCACCTGGAGTGGCACAGATACGCAGTATTTT
TRBJ1-3 TRBV5-4 - - CASSPRKGGNTIYF TGTGCCAGCAGCCCTCGAAAGGGGGGAAACACCATATATTTT
TRBJ2-5 TRBV30 many TRBD2 CAWSRGLAGAETQYF TGTGCCTGGAGCCGTGGACTAGCGGGAGCAGAGACCCAGTACTTC
TRBJ1-5 TRBV4-1 many TRBD1 CASSLTTGGFNQPQHF TGCGCCAGCAGCCTAACAACAGGGGGCTTCAATCAGCCCCAGCATTTT
TRBJ2-3 TRBV20-1 many - CSATRTQRTDFFDTQYF TGCAGTGCCACCCGAACCCAGCGGACAGACTTTTTTGATACGCAGTATTTT
TRBJ2-6 TRBV12-3/TRBV12-4 many - CASSLGVGANVLTF TGTGCCAGCAGTTTGGGGGTCGGGGCCAACGTCCTGACTTTC
TRBJ1-3 TRBV27 medium-sized TRBD1 CASSPGTGDAGNTIYF TGTGCCAGCAGTCCGGGGACAGGGGATGCTGGAAACACCATATATTTT
TRBJ1-5 TRBV24-1 many TRBD1 CATSAPRGGVNQPQHF TGTGCCACCAGTGCCCCCAGAGGGGGCGTCAATCAGCCCCAGCATTTT
TRBJ2-7 TRBV30 - - CAWSTGGGGYEQYF TGTGCCTGGAGTACTGGAGGAGGAGGCTACGAGCAGTACTTC
TRBJ2-3 TRBV27 many - CASSLFGRDTQYF TGTGCCAGCAGTTTATTCGGCCGAGATACGCAGTATTTT
TRBJ2-7 TRBV5-1 - TRBD2 CASSLVAGGSSYEQYF TGCGCCAGCAGCTTGGTGGCGGGAGGGAGCTCCTACGAGCAGTACTTC
TRBJ2-2 TRBV5-1 - - CASSPSGFVSTGELFF TGCGCCAGCTCCCCCTCGGGGTTTGTTAGCACCGGGGAGCTGTTTTTT
TRBJ2-7 TRBV7-2 many TRBD1 CASSHRGGGPYEQYF TGTGCCAGCAGTCACAGGGGTGGGGGCCCCTACGAGCAGTACTTC
TRBJ1-1 TRBV6-1 few - CASSEAMNTEAFF TGTGCCAGCAGTGAAGCAATGAACACTGAAGCTTTCTTT
TRBJ2-3 TRBV9 many - CASSVKDRTDTQYF TGTGCCAGCAGCGTAAAGGATAGAACAGATACGCAGTATTTT
TRBJ2-3 TRBV11-1 many TRBD2 CASSRGVREETDTQYF TGTGCCAGCAGCAGAGGGGTGCGGGAGGAAACAGATACGCAGTATTTT
TRBJ2-7 TRBV7-9 many TRBD1 CASSLSDRGPEQYF TGTGCCAGCAGCTTAAGTGACAGGGGGCCCGAGCAGTACTTC
TRBJ2-1 TRBV7-3 many TRBD2 CASSLVPGGRNEQFF TGTGCCAGCAGCTTAGTACCGGGAGGGAGGAATGAGCAGTTCTTC
TRBJ2-7 TRBV19 many TRBD1 CASSPNGQGEVYEQYF TGTGCCAGTAGCCCTAATGGACAGGGGGAGGTTTACGAGCAGTACTTC
TRBJ1-3 TRBV7-9 - - CASGPGPGNTIYF TGTGCCAGCGGCCCAGGCCCTGGAAACACCATATATTTT
TRBJ2-7 TRBV6-1 medium-sized TRBD2 CASSGLGGRYEQYF TGTGCCAGCAGTGGCCTGGGGGGGAGATACGAGCAGTACTTC